This TCR beta chain was sequenced for a study of beta chain features in type 1 diabetes. The overall study: Sorted cells examined across all samples numbered 107,917,701.

Whole-study results and caveats: All four CD4+ subsets of Type 1 diabetes patients contained TCRB CDR3s that were moderately but significantly shorter. In type 1 diabetes patients, VDJ junctions had fewer insertions; deletions at these junctions were more frequent.

Reverse transcription of all isolated RNA meant that expressed TCRB transcripts were sequenced. Using immunoSEQ multiplex PCR, the repertoire was profiled, and TCRdb retains in-frame clones only, with some absent. The table includes more than 95,000 clones, roughly 17% detected once. The germline V gene has CDR1 SGHTA and CDR2 FQGNSA. The CDR3 runs 13 residues. The V gene lost 3 bases and the J gene lost 3 bases, with 7 bases spanning the gap. About this clone: Its antigen is undetermined.

Sequencing was performed on central memory CD4+ T cells from blood. The chain is built from TRBV7-2 and TRBJ2-3; D unresolved. The origin of this receptor is a man between 18 and 29 years old with type 1 diabetes. The CDR3, as DNA: TGTGCCAGCAGCTTTGTTGTGACAGATACGCAGTATTTT. It translates to CASSFVVTDTQYF.